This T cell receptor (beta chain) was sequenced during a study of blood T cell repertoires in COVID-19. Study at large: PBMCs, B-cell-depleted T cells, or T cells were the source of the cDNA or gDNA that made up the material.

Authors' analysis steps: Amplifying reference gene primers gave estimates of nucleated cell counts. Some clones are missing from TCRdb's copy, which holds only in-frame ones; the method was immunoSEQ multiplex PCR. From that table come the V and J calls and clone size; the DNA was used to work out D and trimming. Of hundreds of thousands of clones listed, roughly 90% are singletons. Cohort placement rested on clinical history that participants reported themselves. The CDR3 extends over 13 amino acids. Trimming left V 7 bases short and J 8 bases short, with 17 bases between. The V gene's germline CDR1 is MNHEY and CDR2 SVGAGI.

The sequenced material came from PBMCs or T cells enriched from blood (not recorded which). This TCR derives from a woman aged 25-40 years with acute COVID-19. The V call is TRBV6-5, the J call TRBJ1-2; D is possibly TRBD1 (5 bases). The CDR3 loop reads CASTKTALAGYTF. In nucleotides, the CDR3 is TGTGCCAGCACCAAGACAGCTCTCGCCGGCTACACCTTC.